The sequence of this T cell receptor beta chain was determined in a study of blood T cells in healthy people across ages. Study-level findings and limits: Bulk PBMC profiling left naive and antigen-experienced comparisons inconclusive.

This clonotype has ten or more counts. Antigen unknown. Sample-barcoded 5' priming and a J-beta primer mix drove a second PCR of roughly 6 to 12 cycles. TCRdb independently ran MiXCR on the 5' RACE reads; one entry per CDR3 protein. The table shows roughly 640,000 distinct CDR3 sequences, with about 30% occurring only once. This CDR3 has 13 residues. V was cut by 9 bases and J by 6 bases, with 17 bases left in between. The V gene's germline CDR1 is MNHNS and CDR2 SASEGT. Sequencing input: blood. The rearrangement uses TRBV6-1 and TRBJ2-5; D remains ambiguous. The clonotype originates from a woman aged 80 or older in good health. CDR3 DNA sequence: TGTGCCAGTACTCCACTGATGGGGAAGACCCAGTACTTC. Translating it yields CASTPLMGKTQYF.